This T cell receptor beta chain was profiled in a study of control samples from healthy donors and cancer patients. Here immunoSEQ multiplex PCR was the method, and the copy in TCRdb shows in-frame clones only, minus some. The sample records some 220,000 clones, 90% to 95% being singletons. This clone appeared once. The length of the CDR3 is 16 residues. V lost 2 bases and J 2 bases, leaving 15 bases between the germline ends. Germline CDR1 and CDR2: KGHSH and LQKENI. This chain connects TRBV18 to TRBJ1-1; maybe TRBD1 (6 bases). Sequenced input: blood. The receptor was derived from a man aged 45-65 years in good health. CDR3 protein: CASSPNTGTLNTEAFF. The CDR3 DNA reads as TGTGCCAGCTCACCAAACACCGGGACACTAAACACTGAAGCTTTCTTT.